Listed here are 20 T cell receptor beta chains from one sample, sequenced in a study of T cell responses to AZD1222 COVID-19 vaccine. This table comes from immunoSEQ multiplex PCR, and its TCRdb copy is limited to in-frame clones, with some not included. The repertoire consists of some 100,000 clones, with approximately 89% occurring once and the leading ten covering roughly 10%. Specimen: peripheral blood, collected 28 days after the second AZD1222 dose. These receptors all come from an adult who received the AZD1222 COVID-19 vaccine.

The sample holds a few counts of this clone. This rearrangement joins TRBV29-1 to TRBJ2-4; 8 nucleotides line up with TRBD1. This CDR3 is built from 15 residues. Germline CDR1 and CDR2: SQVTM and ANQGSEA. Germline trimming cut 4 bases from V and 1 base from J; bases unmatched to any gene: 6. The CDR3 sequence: CSVVWQGAAKNIQYF. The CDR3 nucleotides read TGCAGCGTTGTCTGGCAGGGGGCTGCCAAAAACATTCAGTACTTC. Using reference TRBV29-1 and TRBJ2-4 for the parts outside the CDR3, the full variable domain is SAVISQKPSRDICQRGTSLTIQCQVDSQVTMMFWYRQQPGQSLTLIATANQGSEATYESGFVIDKFPISRPNLTFSTLTVSNMSPEDSSIYLCSVVWQGAAKNIQYFGAGTRLSVL.

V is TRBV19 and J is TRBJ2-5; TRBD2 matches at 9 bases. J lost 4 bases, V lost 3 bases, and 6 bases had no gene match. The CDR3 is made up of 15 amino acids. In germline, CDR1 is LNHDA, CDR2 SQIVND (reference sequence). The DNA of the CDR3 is TGTGCCAGTAGTATGGGCGGGAGGGCTGTAGAGACCCAGTACTTC. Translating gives CASSMGGRAVETQYF.

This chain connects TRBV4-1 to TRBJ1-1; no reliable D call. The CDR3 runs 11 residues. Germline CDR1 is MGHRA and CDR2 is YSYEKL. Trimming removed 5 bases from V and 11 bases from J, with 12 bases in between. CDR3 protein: CASSFSRMAFF. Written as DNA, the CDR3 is TGCGCCAGCAGCTTTTCGCGTATGGCTTTCTTT.

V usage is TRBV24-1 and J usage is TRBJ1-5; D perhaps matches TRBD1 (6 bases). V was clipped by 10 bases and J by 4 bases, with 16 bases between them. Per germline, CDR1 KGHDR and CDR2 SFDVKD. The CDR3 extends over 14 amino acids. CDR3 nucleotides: TGTGCCACGCATGGGGGGCTGGGTAATCAGCCCCAGCATTTT. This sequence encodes CATHGGLGNQPQHF.

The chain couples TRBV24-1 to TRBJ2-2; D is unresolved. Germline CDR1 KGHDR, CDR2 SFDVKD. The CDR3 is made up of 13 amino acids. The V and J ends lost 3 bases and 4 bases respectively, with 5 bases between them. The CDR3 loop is CATSDRITGELFF. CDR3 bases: TGTGCCACCAGTGATCGGATCACCGGGGAGCTGTTTTTT.

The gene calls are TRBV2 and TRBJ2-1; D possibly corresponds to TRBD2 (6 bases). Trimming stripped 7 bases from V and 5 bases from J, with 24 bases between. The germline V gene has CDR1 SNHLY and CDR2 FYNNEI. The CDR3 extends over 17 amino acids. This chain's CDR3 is CASIYGVVAGTHNEQFF. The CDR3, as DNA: TGTGCCAGCATATACGGTGTGGTGGCGGGGACCCACAATGAGCAGTTCTTC.

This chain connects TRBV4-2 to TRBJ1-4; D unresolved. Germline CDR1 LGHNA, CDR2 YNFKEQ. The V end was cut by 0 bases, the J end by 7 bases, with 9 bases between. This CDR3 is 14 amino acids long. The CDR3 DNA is TGTGCCAGCAGCCAAGAGACTGGGGTTGAAAAACTGTTTTTT. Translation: CASSQETGVEKLFF.

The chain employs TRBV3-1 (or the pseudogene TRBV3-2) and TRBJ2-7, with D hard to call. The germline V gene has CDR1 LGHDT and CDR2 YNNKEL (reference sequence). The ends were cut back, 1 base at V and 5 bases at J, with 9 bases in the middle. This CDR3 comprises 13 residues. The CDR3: CASSQVVMDEQYF. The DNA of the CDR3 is TGTGCCAGCAGCCAAGTGGTTATGGACGAGCAGTACTTC.

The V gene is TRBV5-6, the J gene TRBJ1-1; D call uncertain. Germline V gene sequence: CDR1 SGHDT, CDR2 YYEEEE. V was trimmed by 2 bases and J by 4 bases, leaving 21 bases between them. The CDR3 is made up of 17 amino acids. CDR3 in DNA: TGTGCCAGCAGCTTAGTGGCCGTGAGCGGTCTTAGCACTGAAGCTTTCTTT. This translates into CASSLVAVSGLSTEAFF.

The CDR3 sequence: CASGRISGNTIYF. The CDR3 region has the DNA TGCGCCAGCGGGAGAATCTCTGGAAACACCATATATTTT. The rearrangement uses TRBV4-1 and TRBJ1-3; D gene uncertain. The germline V and J ends were trimmed by 8 bases and 0 bases, with 8 bases remaining between them. CDR3 length: 13 amino acids. Germline CDR1 and CDR2: MGHRA and YSYEKL.

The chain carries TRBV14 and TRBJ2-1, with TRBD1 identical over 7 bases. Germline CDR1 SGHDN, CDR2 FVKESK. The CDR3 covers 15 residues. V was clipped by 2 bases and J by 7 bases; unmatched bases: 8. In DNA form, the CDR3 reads TGTGCCAGCAGCCAACTGGACAGGCCCGATAATGAGCAGTTCTTC. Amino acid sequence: CASSQLDRPDNEQFF. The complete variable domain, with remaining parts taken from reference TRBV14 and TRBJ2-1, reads EAGVTQFPSHSVIEKGQTVTLRCDPISGHDNLYWYRRVMGKEIKFLLHFVKESKQDESGMPNNRFLAERTGGTYSTLKVQPAELEDSGVYFCASSQLDRPDNEQFFGPGTRLTVL.

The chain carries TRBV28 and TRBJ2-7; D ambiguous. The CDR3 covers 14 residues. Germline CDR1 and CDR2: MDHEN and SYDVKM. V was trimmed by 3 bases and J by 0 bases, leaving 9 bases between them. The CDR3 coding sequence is TGTGCCAGCAGTTTCCCTTCACTCTCCTACGAGCAGTACTTC. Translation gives CASSFPSLSYEQYF.

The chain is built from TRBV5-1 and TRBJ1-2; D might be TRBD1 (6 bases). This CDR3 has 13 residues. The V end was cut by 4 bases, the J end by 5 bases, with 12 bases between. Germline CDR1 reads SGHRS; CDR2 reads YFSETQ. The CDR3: CASSQDSYYGYTF. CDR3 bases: TGCGCCAGCAGCCAGGACAGCTATTATGGCTACACCTTC. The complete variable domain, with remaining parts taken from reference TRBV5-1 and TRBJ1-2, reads KAGVTQTPRYLIKTRGQQVTLSCSPISGHRSVSWYQQTPGQGLQFLFEYFSETQRNKGNFPGRFSGRQFSNSRSEMNVSTLELGDSALYLCASSQDSYYGYTFGSGTRLTVV.

The CDR3 loop reads CASSLGGNQETQYF. The CDR3 coding sequence is TGCGCCAGCAGCTTGGGCGGTAACCAAGAGACCCAGTACTTC. The chain couples TRBV5-1 to TRBJ2-5; D ambiguous. The CDR3 runs to 14 residues. V was pared by 0 bases and J by 0 bases, with 6 bases between. Germline CDR1 is SGHRS and CDR2 is YFSETQ.

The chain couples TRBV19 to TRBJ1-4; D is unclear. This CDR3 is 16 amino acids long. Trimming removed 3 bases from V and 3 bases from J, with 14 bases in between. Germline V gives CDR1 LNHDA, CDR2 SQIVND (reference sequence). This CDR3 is CASSIGRGQPNEKLFF. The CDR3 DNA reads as TGTGCCAGTAGTATTGGGCGCGGTCAGCCTAATGAAAAACTGTTTTTT. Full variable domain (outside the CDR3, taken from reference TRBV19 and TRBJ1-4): DGGITQSPKYLFRKEGQNVTLSCEQNLNHDAMYWYRQDPGQGLRLIYYSQIVNDFQKGDIAEGYSVSREKKESFPLTVTSAQKNPTAFYLCASSIGRGQPNEKLFFGSGTQLSVL.

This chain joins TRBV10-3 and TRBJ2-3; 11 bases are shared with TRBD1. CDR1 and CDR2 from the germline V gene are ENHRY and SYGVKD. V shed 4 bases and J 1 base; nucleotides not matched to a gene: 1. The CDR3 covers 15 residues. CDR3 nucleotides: TGTGCCATCAGTGGGGGACAGGGGGGCACAGATACGCAGTATTTT. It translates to CAISGGQGGTDTQYF.

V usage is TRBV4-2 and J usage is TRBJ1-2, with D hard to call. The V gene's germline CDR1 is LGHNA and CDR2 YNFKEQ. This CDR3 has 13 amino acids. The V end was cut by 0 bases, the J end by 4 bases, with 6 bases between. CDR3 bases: TGTGCCAGCAGCCAAGATCTAAGCTATGGCTACACCTTC. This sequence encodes CASSQDLSYGYTF.

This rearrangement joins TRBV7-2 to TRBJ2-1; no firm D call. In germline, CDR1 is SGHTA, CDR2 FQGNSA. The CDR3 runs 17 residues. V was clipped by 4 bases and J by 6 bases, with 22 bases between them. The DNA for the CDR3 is TGTGCCAGCAGCTCCCCCCCCGTTGGTAGTCTCTCCAATGAGCAGTTCTTC. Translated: CASSSPPVGSLSNEQFF.

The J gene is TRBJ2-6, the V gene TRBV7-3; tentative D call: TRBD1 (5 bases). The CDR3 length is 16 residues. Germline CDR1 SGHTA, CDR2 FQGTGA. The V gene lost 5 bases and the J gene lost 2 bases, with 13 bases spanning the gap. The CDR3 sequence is CASSKFQGTGANVLTF. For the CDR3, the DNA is TGTGCCAGCAGCAAATTCCAGGGCACTGGGGCCAACGTCCTGACTTTC.

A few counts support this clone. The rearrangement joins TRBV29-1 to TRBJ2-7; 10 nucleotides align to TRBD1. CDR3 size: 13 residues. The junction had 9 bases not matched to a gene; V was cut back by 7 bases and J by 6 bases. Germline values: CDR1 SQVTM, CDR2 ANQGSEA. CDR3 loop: CSAGTGEFGEQYF. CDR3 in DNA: TGCAGCGCCGGGACAGGGGAGTTCGGCGAGCAGTACTTC.